This TCR beta chain was sequenced in a study of T cell clones after liver transplantation (dated by TCRdb to between 2018 and 2020). At the level of the whole study: The samples were obtained from ITN030ST, a randomized trial that attempted immunosuppression withdrawal within 2 years after liver transplantation. As an antigen-independent comparator for donor-reactive sequences, third party-reactive TCRbeta sequences were also identified from pre-transplant MLRs. No induction therapy was given to the subjects, and standard immunosuppression was administered until randomization at 12-24 months post-transplant. Tolerance was defined as complete immunosuppression withdrawal for at least one year with no rise in liver enzymes beyond twice the upper limit of normal. Donor-reactive T cell clones were identified using TCRbeta sequencing after a pre-transplant mixed lymphocyte reaction and were then followed in post-transplant blood. The study cohort included 8 liver transplant recipients, of whom 3 were classified as tolerant and 5 as non-tolerant. Three of the eight recipients were HCV-positive; the others were transplanted for non-autoimmune, non-viral indications.

For this clone: Which antigen it targets is not known. No base quality values were provided; no much bigger clone lies one nucleotide off.

What the study reported, not specific to this receptor: In 5 of 8 subjects, regardless of tolerance or HCV status, circulating donor-reactive CD4 TCRbeta sequences dropped significantly post-transplant. Because allograft tissue specimens were not available, migration of donor-reactive T cells into the graft, rather than deletion, may have occurred. In a couple of subjects, low numbers of available donor cells limited the measurable donor-reactive repertoire. The conclusions were considered preliminary, being limited by small, heterogeneous patient numbers and non-standardized post-transplant time points. Donor-reactive sequences declined more than third party-reactive ones, suggesting partial antigen-specific deletion unrelated to withdrawal success. When repertoire turnover was accounted for, significantly reduced detection of donor-reactive sequences was found in 7 of 8 subjects for CD4 and in 8 of 8 subjects for CD8.

Alloreactive TCRbeta sequences were defined by sequencing the proliferating CFSE-low cells from the MLR. In the CFSE-MLRs, pre-transplant recipient cells were stimulated with donor PBMCs, splenocytes or lymph node cells, or with third-party PBMCs. All 8 studied subjects were randomized to immunosuppression withdrawal. The Qiagen DNeasy Blood and Tissue Kit was used to isolate genomic DNA. V loses 0 bases, J loses 4 bases, and the germline ends lie 1 base apart. Including cysteine and phenylalanine, the CDR3 has 12 amino acids. The only DNA kept is the CDR3, 36 bases in frame from the first base. Based on the germline V gene, the CDR1 and CDR2 sequences are MNHEY and SVGAGI. Frozen genomic DNA underwent high-throughput TCRbeta CDR3 sequencing by immunoSEQ, including PCR amplification, mapping, bias correction and internal controls. From the authors' description of their analysis: Productive rearrangements were kept, and unique TCRbeta sequences were defined by CDR3 nucleotide sequence plus V and J gene. Donor-reactive sequences required at least 5-fold expansion in CFSE-low cells versus unstimulated pre-transplant cells and at least 0.01% frequency. Per-subject minimum frequency thresholds, based on the lowest-template unstimulated sample, ensured at least 90% detection power. Repertoire turnover was measured by Jensen-Shannon divergence between the top 1000 TCRbeta sequences post- and pre-transplant. Two-sided Fisher's exact tests were used to test for changes in the detection of donor-reactive sequences. TCRdb retrieved this table from immuneACCESS and kept in-frame rearrangements only. Not all clones are present; in checked studies, unresolved V genes account for under half, and no reason is known for the remainder. V and J calls and clone size are those listed in that table; D and trimming were worked out from the DNA. The sample has some 600 clones on record, around 58% of them singletons. Clones ranked in the top ten supply about 40% of the sample.

The chain is encoded by TRBV6-5 joined to TRBJ2-1; a confident D gene designation cannot be given. The receptor's source is a human patient who received a liver transplant. Donor T cells from the graft may be present among the T cells after a transplant. The sample comprised CD8+ T cells from cultured PBMCs. The DNA sequence follows: TGTGCCAGCAGTTACTCATACAATGAGCAGTTCTTC. The encoded protein is CASSYSYNEQFF.